Each of the 23 T cell receptor beta chains below was sequenced from the same sample in a study of radiotherapy plus CTLA-4 blockade in lung cancer. Here immunoSEQ multiplex PCR was the method, and the copy in TCRdb shows in-frame clones only, minus some. The sample contains tens of thousands of clones, more than 75% of which appear only once. The starting material was peripheral blood, obtained from a patient treated with radiotherapy plus ipilimumab. The receptor set was obtained from a human donor with non-small cell lung cancer that progressed on radiotherapy plus ipilimumab.

The chain joins TRBV20-1 to TRBJ2-4, with D perhaps TRBD1 (6 bases). Germline V gene data show CDR1 as DFQATT and CDR2 as SNEGSKA (reference sequence). V lost 6 bases to trimming and J lost 15 bases, with 18 bases between them. This CDR3 comprises 11 residues. CDR3 amino acids: CSALQGGSRYF. DNA of the CDR3: TGCAGTGCCTTACAGGGTGGCTCGCGGTACTTC.

This chain links TRBV29-1 with TRBJ2-2; D is undetermined. From germline, CDR1 is SQVTM and CDR2 ANQGSEA. Deletions cut 1 base from V and 0 bases from J, with 9 bases between. The length of the CDR3 is 15 residues. CDR3 nucleotide sequence: TGCAGCGTTGAAGGCGCGCTGACGAACACCGGGGAGCTGTTTTTT. Protein product: CSVEGALTNTGELFF.

Worth noting for this clone: It is likely a read error, because the conserved phenylalanine at the end of the CDR3 is missing. The chain joins TRBV9 to TRBJ1-2; no firm D call. Trimming cost V 0 bases and J 6 bases, with 6 bases left between them. The CDR3 covers 12 residues. The germline gives CDR1 SGDLS, CDR2 YYNGEE. In nucleotides, the CDR3 is TGTGCCAGCAGCGTAGTAGAGAATGGCTACACCCTC. It codes for CASSVVENGYTL.

The chain recombines TRBV27 with TRBJ1-3; TRBD1 is a possible D gene (6 bases). The CDR3 totals 16 residues. V lost 2 bases to trimming and J lost 4 bases, with 15 bases between them. CDR1 is MNHEY, CDR2 SMNVEV, per germline (reference sequence). CDR3 DNA: TGTGCCAGCAGTTTAAAGGGGGGCAGGTCCGGAAACACCATATATTTT. As protein: CASSLKGGRSGNTIYF.

The chain couples TRBV6-1 to TRBJ2-4; D unresolved. The V gene's germline CDR1 is MNHNS and CDR2 SASEGT. This CDR3 comprises 12 residues. V was pared by 1 base and J by 6 bases, with 4 bases between. CDR3 nucleotide sequence: TGTGCCAGCAGTGAAGGCCTAAACATTCAGTACTTC. Translated, it gives CASSEGLNIQYF.

This rearrangement joins TRBV10-1 to TRBJ2-7, with a tentative D call TRBD1 (6 bases). This CDR3 is 12 amino acids long. Germline CDR1 and CDR2: WNHNN and SYGVQD (reference sequence). V lost 10 bases and J 4 bases, leaving 14 bases between the germline ends. CDR3 sequence (DNA): TGCGCCATTTCACAGGGTGGGTACGAGCAGTACTTC. This translates into CAISQGGYEQYF.

This clone has only one observation. This chain connects TRBV5-1 to TRBJ2-3; the D gene is possibly TRBD1 (6 bases). V dropped 2 bases and J dropped 0 bases, with 10 bases sitting between them. The CDR3 extends over 15 amino acids. The germline gives CDR1 SGHRS, CDR2 YFSETQ. The CDR3 sequence: CASSLGGTSTDTQYF. CDR3 DNA sequence: TGCGCCAGCAGCTTAGGGGGAACTAGCACAGATACGCAGTATTTT.

The chain joins TRBV30 to TRBJ2-3; 8 bases match TRBD2. The CDR3 length is 14 residues. V was pared by 0 bases and J by 5 bases, with 4 bases of the junction left unmatched. Germline CDR1 and CDR2: GTSNPN and SVGIG (reference sequence). CDR3 loop: CAWSVGRAGDTQYF. The DNA of the CDR3 is TGTGCCTGGAGTGTCGGGAGGGCCGGAGATACGCAGTATTTT.

The chain employs TRBV7-8 and TRBJ2-3; possibly TRBD1 for D (5 bases). The CDR3 runs 12 residues. Germline V CDR1 and CDR2: SGHVS, FQNEAQ. The germline V and J ends were trimmed by 3 bases and 4 bases, with 5 bases remaining between them. CDR3 in DNA: TGTGCCAGCAGCTTGACAGCAGATACGCAGTATTTT. Protein sequence: CASSLTADTQYF.

The CDR3 DNA follows: TGTGCAAGTCGCTTAGGGTCATGGGCAGGGGAAGCGGGGACTAATGAAAAACTGTTTTTT. As protein: CASRLGSWAGEAGTNEKLFF. The rearrangement joins TRBV12-2 to TRBJ1-4. TRBV12-2 corresponds to a pseudogene. CDR3 size: 20 residues.

This chain uses TRBV14 with TRBJ2-7; the D gene is possibly TRBD1 (6 bases). Deletions cut 1 base from V and 1 base from J, with 11 bases between. Germline V gives CDR1 SGHDN, CDR2 FVKESK. The CDR3 is made up of 15 amino acids. The CDR3 spells CASSQATGSSYEQYF. In DNA, the CDR3 is TGTGCCAGCAGCCAAGCTACAGGGTCTTCCTACGAGCAGTACTTC.

The chain uses TRBV29-1 and TRBJ2-1, with TRBD1 as a possible D gene (6 bases). Germline V gene lookup returns CDR1 SQVTM and CDR2 ANQGSEA. V lost 6 bases, J lost 4 bases, and 13 bases lay in between. The CDR3 has 13 residues. The CDR3 is CSVDKDRYNEQFF. CDR3 sequence (DNA): TGCAGCGTGGATAAGGACAGATACAATGAGCAGTTCTTC.

The J gene is TRBJ2-2, the V gene TRBV4-3; D not resolved. The germline gives CDR1 LGHNA, CDR2 YSLEER. V was trimmed by 0 bases and J by 6 bases, leaving 8 bases between them. CDR3 size: 14 residues. CDR3 nucleotides: TGCGCCAGCAGCCAAGATCGGTCCCCCGGGGAGCTGTTTTTT. Protein sequence: CASSQDRSPGELFF.

This sequence joins TRBV4-1 and TRBJ1-1, with D maybe TRBD1 (5 bases). CDR1 is MGHRA and CDR2 is YSYEKL in the germline V gene. The CDR3 has 14 amino acids. Between the trimmed V and J ends, which lost 3 bases and 5 bases, there was a span of 13 bases. Written as DNA, the CDR3 is TGCGCCAGCAGCCATTCAGGGCGGGGTACTGAAGCTTTCTTT. Its translation is CASSHSGRGTEAFF.

This sequence joins TRBV18 and TRBJ2-5; 10 bases agree with TRBD1. Germline values: CDR1 KGHSH, CDR2 LQKENI. V trimming: 3 bases; J trimming: 0 bases; junction bases outside the gene matches: 4. The CDR3 contains 16 residues. The CDR3 protein is CASSPEDRGYQETQYF. CDR3 DNA: TGTGCCAGCTCACCGGAGGACAGGGGGTACCAAGAGACCCAGTACTTC. Supplemented by reference TRBV18 and TRBJ2-5, the full variable domain reads NAGVMQNPRHLVRRRGQEARLRCSPMKGHSHVYWYRQLPEEGLKFMVYLQKENIIDESGMPKERFSAEFPKEGPSILRIQQVVRGDSAAYFCASSPEDRGYQETQYFGPGTRLLVL.

Concerning this clone itself: The same CDR3 also results from other DNA sequences found in this sample. This chain uses TRBV7-2 with TRBJ2-5, with D uncertain. CDR3 length equals 12 residues. The V and J ends lost 7 bases and 5 bases respectively, with 11 bases between them. Germline V gene data show CDR1 as SGHTA and CDR2 as FQGNSA. CDR3 amino acids: CASTWGGETQYF. The CDR3 DNA sequence: TGTGCCAGCACGTGGGGTGGGGAGACCCAGTACTTC.

The chain employs TRBV7-2 and TRBJ1-5; D might be TRBD1 (5 bases). The CDR3 has 16 residues. V lost 4 bases, J lost 2 bases, and 15 bases lay in between. From germline, CDR1 is SGHTA and CDR2 FQGNSA. CDR3 DNA: TGTGCCAGCAGCTCCGTATCCTTAGGGGGCAATCAGCCCCAGCATTTT. Encoded protein: CASSSVSLGGNQPQHF.

The table lists this clone with a count of one. The gene calls are TRBV5-4 and TRBJ2-2, with 7 bases aligning to TRBD2. V dropped 5 bases and J dropped 5; count of bases not matched to a gene: 12. This CDR3 is 16 amino acids long. The germline CDR1 and CDR2 sequences are SGHNT and YYREEE (reference sequence). The CDR3 sequence is CASSRSRGERTGELFF. CDR3 coding DNA: TGTGCCAGCAGTCGATCACGGGGGGAGAGGACCGGGGAGCTGTTTTTT.

The chain has TRBV5-1 and TRBJ2-1, with TRBD2 matching over 7 bases. The J segment lost 6 bases and the V segment lost 3 bases, leaving 9 bases of the junction unmatched. CDR1 and CDR2 (germline): SGHRS, YFSETQ. CDR3 length: 15 amino acids. In DNA, the CDR3 is TGCGCCAGCAGCTCCGTAGCGGGCGTAGGCAATGAGCAGTTCTTC. This codes for CASSSVAGVGNEQFF.

This clone appeared a single time. The chain is built from TRBV7-2 and TRBJ1-5; D uncertain. CDR3 length equals 13 residues. Germline assignment: CDR1 SGHTA and CDR2 FQGNSA. Trimming shortened V by 5 bases and J by 0 bases, and 5 bases separated the two germline ends. The CDR3 is CASSDFSNQPQHF. CDR3 bases: TGTGCCAGCAGCGATTTTAGCAATCAGCCCCAGCATTTT.

This chain uses TRBV5-4 with TRBJ2-7; the match to TRBD1 covers 7 bases. The V segment lost 4 bases and the J segment 0 bases; nucleotides outside the gene matches: 4. In germline, CDR1 is SGHNT, CDR2 YYREEE (reference sequence). CDR3 length: 14 amino acids. Here the CDR3 DNA reads TGTGCCAGCAGCCCCGGGACAGACTCCTACGAGCAGTACTTC. Residues: CASSPGTDSYEQYF.

The chain recombines TRBV14 with TRBJ2-3; 11 nucleotides agree with TRBD2. Trimming removed 4 bases from V and 1 base from J; junction bases left unmatched: 7. The CDR3 is 17 amino acids. Germline V CDR1 and CDR2: SGHDN, FVKESK. For the CDR3, the DNA is TGTGCCAGCAGCCCCACGAGACTAGCGGGACGCACAGATACGCAGTATTTT. Its protein product is CASSPTRLAGRTDTQYF.

This chain links TRBV18 with TRBJ2-7; perhaps TRBD2 as D (6 bases). CDR3 length equals 14 residues. The germline V gene has CDR1 KGHSH and CDR2 LQKENI. The ends were cut back, 5 bases at V and 1 base at J, with 12 bases in the middle. CDR3: CASSFTGVSYEQYF. CDR3 coding DNA: TGTGCCAGCTCATTCACGGGGGTTTCCTACGAGCAGTACTTC.